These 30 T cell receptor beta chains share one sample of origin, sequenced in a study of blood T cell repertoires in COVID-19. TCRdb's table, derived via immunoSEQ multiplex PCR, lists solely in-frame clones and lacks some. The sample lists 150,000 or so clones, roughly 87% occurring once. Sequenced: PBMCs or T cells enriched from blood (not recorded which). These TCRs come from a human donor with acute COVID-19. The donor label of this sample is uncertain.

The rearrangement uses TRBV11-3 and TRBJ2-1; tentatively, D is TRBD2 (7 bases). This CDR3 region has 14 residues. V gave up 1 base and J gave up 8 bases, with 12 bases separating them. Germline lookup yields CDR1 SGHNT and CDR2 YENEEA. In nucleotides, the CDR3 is TGTGCCAGCAGCTTAGGCGGGGGCCGCGATGAGCAGTTCTTC. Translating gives CASSLGGGRDEQFF.

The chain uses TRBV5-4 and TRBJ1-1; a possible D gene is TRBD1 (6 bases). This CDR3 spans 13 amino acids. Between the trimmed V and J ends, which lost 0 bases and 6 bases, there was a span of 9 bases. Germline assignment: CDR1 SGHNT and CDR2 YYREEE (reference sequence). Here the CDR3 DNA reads TGTGCCAGCAGCTTGGTGGGGGCCCCTGAAGCTTTCTTT. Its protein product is CASSLVGAPEAFF.

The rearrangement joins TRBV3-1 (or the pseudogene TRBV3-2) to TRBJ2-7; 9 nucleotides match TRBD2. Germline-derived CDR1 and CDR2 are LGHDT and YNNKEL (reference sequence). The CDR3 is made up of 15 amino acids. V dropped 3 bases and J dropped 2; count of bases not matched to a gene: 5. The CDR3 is CASSQGLAVPYEQYF. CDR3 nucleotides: TGTGCCAGCAGCCAGGGACTAGCAGTACCCTACGAGCAGTACTTC.

As DNA, the CDR3 is TGTGCCATCAGTGGGACCGGGACAGGGGCCCCTTTCGAGCAGTACTTC. It specifies CAISGTGTGAPFEQYF. This chain links TRBV10-3 with TRBJ2-7, with 10 bases aligning to TRBD1. This CDR3 is 16 amino acids long. The V and J ends lost 4 bases and 6 bases, in that order; junction bases with no gene match: 12. The germline V gene encodes CDR1 ENHRY and CDR2 SYGVKD.

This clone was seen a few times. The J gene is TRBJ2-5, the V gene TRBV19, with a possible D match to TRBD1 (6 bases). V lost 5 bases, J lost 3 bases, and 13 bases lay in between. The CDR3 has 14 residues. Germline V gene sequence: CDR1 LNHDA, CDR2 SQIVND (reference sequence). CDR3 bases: TGTGCCAGTAGTGAACAGGGATCCGAAGAGACCCAGTACTTC. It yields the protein CASSEQGSEETQYF.

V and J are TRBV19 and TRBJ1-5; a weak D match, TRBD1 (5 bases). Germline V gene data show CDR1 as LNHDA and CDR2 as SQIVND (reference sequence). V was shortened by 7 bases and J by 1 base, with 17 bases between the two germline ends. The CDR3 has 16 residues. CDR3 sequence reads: CASTMGGGMSNQPQHF. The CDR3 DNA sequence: TGTGCCAGTACCATGGGGGGGGGTATGAGCAATCAGCCCCAGCATTTT.

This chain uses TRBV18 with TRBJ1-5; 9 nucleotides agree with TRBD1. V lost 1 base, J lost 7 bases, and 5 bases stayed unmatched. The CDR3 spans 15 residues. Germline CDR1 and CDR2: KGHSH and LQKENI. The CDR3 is CASSPRDRDAQPQHF. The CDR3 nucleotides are TGTGCCAGCTCACCACGGGACAGGGACGCGCAGCCCCAGCATTTT.

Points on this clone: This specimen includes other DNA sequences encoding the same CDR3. The CDR3 sequence is CASSPGGGTDTQYF. Here the CDR3 DNA reads TGTGCCAGCAGCCCGGGGGGGGGCACAGATACGCAGTATTTT. The rearrangement joins TRBV13 to TRBJ2-3; TRBD2 matches 8 bases. The CDR3 has 14 amino acids. Germline CDR1 and CDR2: PRHDT and FYEKMQ (reference sequence). Trimming took 5 bases from V and 1 from J; bases not matched to a gene: 2.

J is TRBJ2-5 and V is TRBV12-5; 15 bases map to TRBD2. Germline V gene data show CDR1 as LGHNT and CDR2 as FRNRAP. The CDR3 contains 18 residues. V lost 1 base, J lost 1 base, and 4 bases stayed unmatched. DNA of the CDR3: TGTGCTAGTGGTTTGGGAGGGACTAGCGGGGGGTCCCAAGAGACCCAGTACTTC. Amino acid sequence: CASGLGGTSGGSQETQYF.

The CDR3 here is CASSPRTGLNYGYTF. As DNA, the CDR3 is TGTGCCAGCTCACCACGGACAGGCCTGAACTATGGCTACACCTTC. The chain employs TRBV18 and TRBJ1-2; 7 bases line up with TRBD1. The junction had 4 bases not matched to a gene; V was cut back by 1 base and J by 2 bases. Looked up from germline, CDR1 is KGHSH and CDR2 is LQKENI. This CDR3 is built from 15 residues.

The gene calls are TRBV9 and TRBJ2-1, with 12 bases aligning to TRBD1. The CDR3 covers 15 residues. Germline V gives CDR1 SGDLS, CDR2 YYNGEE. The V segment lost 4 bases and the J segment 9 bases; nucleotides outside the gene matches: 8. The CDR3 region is CASSPSGQGAGEQFF. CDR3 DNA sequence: TGTGCCAGCAGCCCCTCGGGACAGGGGGCGGGTGAGCAGTTCTTC.

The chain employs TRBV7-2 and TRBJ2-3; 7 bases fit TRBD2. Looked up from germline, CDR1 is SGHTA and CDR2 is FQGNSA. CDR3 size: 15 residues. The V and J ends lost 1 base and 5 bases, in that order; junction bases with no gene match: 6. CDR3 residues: CASSLESASGDTQYF. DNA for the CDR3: TGTGCCAGCAGCTTAGAGTCGGCTAGCGGAGATACGCAGTATTTT.

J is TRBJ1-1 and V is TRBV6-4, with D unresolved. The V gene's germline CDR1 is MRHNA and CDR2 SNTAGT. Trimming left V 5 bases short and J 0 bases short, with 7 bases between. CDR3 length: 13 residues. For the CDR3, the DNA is TGTGCCAGCAGTACAGAGATGAACACTGAAGCTTTCTTT. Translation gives CASSTEMNTEAFF.

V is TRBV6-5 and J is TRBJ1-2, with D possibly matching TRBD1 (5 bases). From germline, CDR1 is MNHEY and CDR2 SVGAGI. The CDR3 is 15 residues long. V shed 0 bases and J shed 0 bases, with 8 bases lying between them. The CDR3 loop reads CASSYSRDTNYGYTF. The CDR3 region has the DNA TGTGCCAGCAGTTACTCCAGGGATACTAACTATGGCTACACCTTC.

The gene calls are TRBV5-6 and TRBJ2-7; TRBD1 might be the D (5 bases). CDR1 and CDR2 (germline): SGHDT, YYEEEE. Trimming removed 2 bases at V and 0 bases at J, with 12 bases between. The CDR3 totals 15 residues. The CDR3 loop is CASSFGARSSYEQYF. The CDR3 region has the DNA TGTGCCAGCAGCTTTGGGGCCAGGAGCTCCTACGAGCAGTACTTC.

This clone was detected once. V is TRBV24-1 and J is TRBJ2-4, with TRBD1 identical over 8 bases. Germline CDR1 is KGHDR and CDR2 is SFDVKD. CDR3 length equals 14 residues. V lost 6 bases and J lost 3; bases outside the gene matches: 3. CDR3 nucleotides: TGTGCCACCAGTCCTGGACAGGGCAAAAACATTCAGTACTTC. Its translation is CATSPGQGKNIQYF.

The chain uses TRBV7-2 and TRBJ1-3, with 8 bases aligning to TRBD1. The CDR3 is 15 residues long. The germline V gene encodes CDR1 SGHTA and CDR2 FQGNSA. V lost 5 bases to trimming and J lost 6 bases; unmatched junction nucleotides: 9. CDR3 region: CASSPRQGRPNTIYF. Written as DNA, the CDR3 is TGTGCCAGCAGCCCGAGACAGGGGCGCCCAAACACCATATATTTT.

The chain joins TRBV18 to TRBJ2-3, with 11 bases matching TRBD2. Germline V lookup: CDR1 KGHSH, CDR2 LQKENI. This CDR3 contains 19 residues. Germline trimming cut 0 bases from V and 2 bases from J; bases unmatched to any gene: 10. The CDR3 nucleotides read TGTGCCAGCTCACCACCGTCCTTGTTAGCGGGGGGGCACACAGATACGCAGTATTTT. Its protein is CASSPPSLLAGGHTDTQYF.

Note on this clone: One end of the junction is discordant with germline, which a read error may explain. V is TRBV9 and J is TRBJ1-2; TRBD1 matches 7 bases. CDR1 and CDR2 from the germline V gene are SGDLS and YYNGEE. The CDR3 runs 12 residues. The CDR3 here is CASSVESDRVVF. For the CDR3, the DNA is TGTGCCAGCAGCGTAGAGTCTGACAGGGTCGTCTTC.

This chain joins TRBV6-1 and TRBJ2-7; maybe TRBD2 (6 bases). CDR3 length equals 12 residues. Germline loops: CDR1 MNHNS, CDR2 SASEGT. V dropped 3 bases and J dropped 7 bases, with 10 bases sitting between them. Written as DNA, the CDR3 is TGTGCCAGCAGTGAGGGACTGAGGGAGCAGTACTTC. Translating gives CASSEGLREQYF.

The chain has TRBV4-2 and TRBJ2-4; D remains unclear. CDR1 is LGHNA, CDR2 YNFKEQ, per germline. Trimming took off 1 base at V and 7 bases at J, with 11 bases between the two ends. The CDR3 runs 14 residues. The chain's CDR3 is CASSQVEERNIQYF. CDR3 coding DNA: TGTGCCAGCAGCCAAGTTGAGGAAAGGAACATTCAGTACTTC.

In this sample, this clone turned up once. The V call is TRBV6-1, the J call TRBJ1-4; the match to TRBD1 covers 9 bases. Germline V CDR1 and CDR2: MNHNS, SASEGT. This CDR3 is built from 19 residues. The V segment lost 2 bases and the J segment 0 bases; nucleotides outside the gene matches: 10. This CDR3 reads CASSESRLGQGTTNEKLFF. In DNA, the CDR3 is TGTGCCAGCAGTGAAAGTAGGCTAGGACAGGGGACAACTAATGAAAAACTGTTTTTT.

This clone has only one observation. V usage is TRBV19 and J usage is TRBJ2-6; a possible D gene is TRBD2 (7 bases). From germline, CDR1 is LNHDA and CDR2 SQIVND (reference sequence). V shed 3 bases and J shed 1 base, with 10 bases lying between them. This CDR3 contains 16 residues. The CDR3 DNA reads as TGTGCCAGTAGTATTGGGGGGGCATCTGGGGCCAACGTCCTGACTTTC. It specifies CASSIGGASGANVLTF. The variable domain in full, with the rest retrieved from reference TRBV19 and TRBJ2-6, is DGGITQSPKYLFRKEGQNVTLSCEQNLNHDAMYWYRQDPGQGLRLIYYSQIVNDFQKGDIAEGYSVSREKKESFPLTVTSAQKNPTAFYLCASSIGGASGANVLTFGAGSRLTVL.

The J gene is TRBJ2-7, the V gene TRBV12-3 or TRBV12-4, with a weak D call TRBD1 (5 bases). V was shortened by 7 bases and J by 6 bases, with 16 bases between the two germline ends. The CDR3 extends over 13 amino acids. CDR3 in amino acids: CASTDSGLGEQYF. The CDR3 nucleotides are TGTGCCAGCACCGACTCAGGGCTAGGCGAGCAGTACTTC.

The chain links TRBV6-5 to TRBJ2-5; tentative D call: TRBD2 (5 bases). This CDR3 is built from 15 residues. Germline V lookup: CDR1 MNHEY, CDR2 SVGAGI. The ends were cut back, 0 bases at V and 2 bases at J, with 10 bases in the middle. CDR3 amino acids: CASSYSTSGQETQYF. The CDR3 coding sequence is TGTGCCAGCAGTTACTCGACGTCGGGACAAGAGACCCAGTACTTC.

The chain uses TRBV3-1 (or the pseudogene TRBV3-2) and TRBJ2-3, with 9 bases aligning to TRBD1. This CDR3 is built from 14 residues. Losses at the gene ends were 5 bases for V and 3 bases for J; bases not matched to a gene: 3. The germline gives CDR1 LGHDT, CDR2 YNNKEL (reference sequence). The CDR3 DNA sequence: TGTGCCAGCAGCACCGGGACAGGGACAGATACGCAGTATTTT. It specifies CASSTGTGTDTQYF.

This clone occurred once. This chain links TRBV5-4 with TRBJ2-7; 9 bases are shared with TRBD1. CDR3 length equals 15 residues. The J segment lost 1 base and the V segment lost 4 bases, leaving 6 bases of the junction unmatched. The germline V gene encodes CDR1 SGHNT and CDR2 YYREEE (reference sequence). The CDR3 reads CASSVDRGLSYEQYF. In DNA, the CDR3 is TGTGCCAGCAGCGTAGACAGGGGGTTATCCTACGAGCAGTACTTC.

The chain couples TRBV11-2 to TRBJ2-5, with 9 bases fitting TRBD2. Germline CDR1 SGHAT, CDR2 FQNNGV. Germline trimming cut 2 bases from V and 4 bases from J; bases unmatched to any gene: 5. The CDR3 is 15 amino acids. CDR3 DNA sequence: TGTGCCAGCAGCTTAACGGGACTAGCCCCAGAGACCCAGTACTTC. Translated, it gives CASSLTGLAPETQYF. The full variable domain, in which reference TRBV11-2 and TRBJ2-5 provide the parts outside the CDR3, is EAGVAQSPRYKIIEKRQSVAFWCNPISGHATLYWYQQILGQGPKLLIQFQNNGVVDDSQLPKDRFSAERLKGVDSTLKIQPAKLEDSAVYLCASSLTGLAPETQYFGPGTRLLVL.

The CDR3 coding sequence is TGTGCCAGTAGTATTGGACAGGGAGCAGATACGCAGTATTTT. This gives the protein CASSIGQGADTQYF. This rearrangement joins TRBV19 to TRBJ2-3, with TRBD1 identical over 8 bases. This CDR3 comprises 14 residues. Germline V gene sequence: CDR1 LNHDA, CDR2 SQIVND (reference sequence). With 3 bases clipped from V and 4 bases from J, the junction kept 3 bases outside the gene matches.

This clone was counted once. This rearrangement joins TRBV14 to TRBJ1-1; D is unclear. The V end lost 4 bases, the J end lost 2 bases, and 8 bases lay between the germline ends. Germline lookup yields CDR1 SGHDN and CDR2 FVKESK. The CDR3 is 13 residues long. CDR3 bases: TGTGCCAGCAGCCTTCAGGTTAACACTGAAGCTTTCTTT. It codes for CASSLQVNTEAFF.